The present T cell receptor (beta chain) was sequenced within a study of low-dose radiotherapy and immunotherapy resistance in tumors. Study-level background: Daily intake of oral aspirin 300 mg by patients lasted four cycles and began on cycle 1 day 1. With TRAV- and TRBV-specific primers, first-strand cDNA was made, covering the alpha and beta chains.

The sample's time point: after trial treatment. The treatment was: LDRT plus nivolumab, ipilimumab, low-dose cyclophosphamide and aspirin (RACIN trial). The table lists this clonotype with many counts. Germline V gives CDR1 SGHRS, CDR2 YFSETQ. Trimming pared 4 bases from V and 3 bases from J, leaving 10 bases between. This CDR3 region has 13 residues. Using a constant-region primer together with a V-primer adapter, TCRs were subjected to around 20 PCR cycles of amplification. Each CDR3 protein is one row after TCRdb ran MiXCR on the reads. The table records roughly 50,000 distinct CDR3 sequences, roughly 31% of them present only once.

The specimen was PBMCs, collected after low-dose radiotherapy plus immunotherapy. The sequence came from a male donor with rectosigmoid adenocarcinoma. The rearrangement links TRBV5-1 to TRBJ2-5; D remains ambiguous. The CDR3 loop is CASSRIEEETQYF. The DNA for the CDR3 is TGCGCCAGCAGCCGGATTGAAGAAGAGACCCAGTACTTC.